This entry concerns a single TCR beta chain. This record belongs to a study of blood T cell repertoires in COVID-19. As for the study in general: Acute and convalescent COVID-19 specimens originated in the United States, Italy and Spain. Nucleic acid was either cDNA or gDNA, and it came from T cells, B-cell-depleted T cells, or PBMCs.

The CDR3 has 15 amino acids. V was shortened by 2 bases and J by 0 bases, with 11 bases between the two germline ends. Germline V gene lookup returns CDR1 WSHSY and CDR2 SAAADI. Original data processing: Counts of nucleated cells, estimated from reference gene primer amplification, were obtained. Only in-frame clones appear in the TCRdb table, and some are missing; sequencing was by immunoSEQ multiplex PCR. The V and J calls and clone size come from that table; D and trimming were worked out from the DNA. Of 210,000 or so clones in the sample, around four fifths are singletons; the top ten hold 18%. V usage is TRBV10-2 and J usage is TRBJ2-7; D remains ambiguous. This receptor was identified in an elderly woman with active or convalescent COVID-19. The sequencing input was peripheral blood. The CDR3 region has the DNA TGCGCCAGCAGTGAGAGGCCGAGGAGCTCCTACGAGCAGTACTTC. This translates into CASSERPRSSYEQYF.